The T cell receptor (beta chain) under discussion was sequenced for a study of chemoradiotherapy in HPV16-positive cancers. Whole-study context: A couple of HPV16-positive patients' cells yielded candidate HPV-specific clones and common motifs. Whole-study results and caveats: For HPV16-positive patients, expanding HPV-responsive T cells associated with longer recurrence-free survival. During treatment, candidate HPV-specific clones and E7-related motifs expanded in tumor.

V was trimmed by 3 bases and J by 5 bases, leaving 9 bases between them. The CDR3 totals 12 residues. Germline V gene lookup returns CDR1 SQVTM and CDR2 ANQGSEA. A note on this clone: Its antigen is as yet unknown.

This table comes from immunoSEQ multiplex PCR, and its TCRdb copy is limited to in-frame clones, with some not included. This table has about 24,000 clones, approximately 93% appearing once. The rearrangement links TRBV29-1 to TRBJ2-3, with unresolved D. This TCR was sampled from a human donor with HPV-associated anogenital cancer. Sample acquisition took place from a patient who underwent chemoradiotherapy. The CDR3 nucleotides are TGCAGCGTTGATGCCAACTTAGATACGCAGTATTTT. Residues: CSVDANLDTQYF.